Below, 3 T cell receptor beta chains from the same sample are listed, as sequenced in a study of blood T cells in healthy people across ages. Alongside a J-beta primer mix, a sample-barcoded 5' primer served in a second PCR lasting about 7 to 12 cycles. TCRdb itself ran the 5' RACE reads through MiXCR, one entry per CDR3 protein. This sample carries about 680,000 distinct CDR3 sequences, roughly 50% of them seen once, and the ten largest clones take under 35%. Sequences were obtained from blood. The receptors come from a woman in her fifties or sixties in good health.

The table lists this clonotype with a few counts. This chain connects TRBV28 to TRBJ2-5; TRBD1 matches at 8 bases. Per germline, CDR1 MDHEN and CDR2 SYDVKM. The CDR3 is made up of 18 amino acids. Unmatched junction bases numbered 13, after V lost 0 bases and J lost 4 bases. CDR3 protein: CASSLWESGQGSRETQYF. DNA of the CDR3: TGTGCCAGCAGTTTATGGGAATCTGGACAGGGAAGCAGAGAGACCCAGTACTTC.

This clonotype has a handful of counts. This rearrangement joins TRBV7-3 to TRBJ2-5, with 10 bases fitting TRBD1. The germline V gene has CDR1 SGHTA and CDR2 FQGTGA. The V and J ends lost 5 bases and 5 bases, in that order; junction bases with no gene match: 8. CDR3 length: 15 amino acids. This chain's CDR3 is CASSPRQGAGETQYF. Written as DNA, the CDR3 is TGTGCCAGCAGCCCCCGACAGGGGGCCGGGGAGACCCAGTACTTC. The full variable domain, rest sourced from reference TRBV7-3 and TRBJ2-5, is GAGVSQTPSNKVTEKGKYVELRCDPISGHTALYWYRQSLGQGPEFLIYFQGTGAADDSGLPNDRFFAVRPEGSVSTLKIQRTERGDSAVYLCASSPRQGAGETQYFGPGTRLLVL.

This clonotype was counted a few times. The rearrangement links TRBV4-2 to TRBJ2-5; D could derive from TRBD1 or TRBD2 (5 bases each). The CDR3 totals 15 residues. In germline, CDR1 is LGHNA, CDR2 YNFKEQ. V lost 1 base, J lost 5 bases, and 14 bases lay in between. The CDR3 DNA sequence: TGTGCCAGCAGCCAAGGTCGAGGGGCGCCGGAGACCCAGTACTTC. Translating it yields CASSQGRGAPETQYF.